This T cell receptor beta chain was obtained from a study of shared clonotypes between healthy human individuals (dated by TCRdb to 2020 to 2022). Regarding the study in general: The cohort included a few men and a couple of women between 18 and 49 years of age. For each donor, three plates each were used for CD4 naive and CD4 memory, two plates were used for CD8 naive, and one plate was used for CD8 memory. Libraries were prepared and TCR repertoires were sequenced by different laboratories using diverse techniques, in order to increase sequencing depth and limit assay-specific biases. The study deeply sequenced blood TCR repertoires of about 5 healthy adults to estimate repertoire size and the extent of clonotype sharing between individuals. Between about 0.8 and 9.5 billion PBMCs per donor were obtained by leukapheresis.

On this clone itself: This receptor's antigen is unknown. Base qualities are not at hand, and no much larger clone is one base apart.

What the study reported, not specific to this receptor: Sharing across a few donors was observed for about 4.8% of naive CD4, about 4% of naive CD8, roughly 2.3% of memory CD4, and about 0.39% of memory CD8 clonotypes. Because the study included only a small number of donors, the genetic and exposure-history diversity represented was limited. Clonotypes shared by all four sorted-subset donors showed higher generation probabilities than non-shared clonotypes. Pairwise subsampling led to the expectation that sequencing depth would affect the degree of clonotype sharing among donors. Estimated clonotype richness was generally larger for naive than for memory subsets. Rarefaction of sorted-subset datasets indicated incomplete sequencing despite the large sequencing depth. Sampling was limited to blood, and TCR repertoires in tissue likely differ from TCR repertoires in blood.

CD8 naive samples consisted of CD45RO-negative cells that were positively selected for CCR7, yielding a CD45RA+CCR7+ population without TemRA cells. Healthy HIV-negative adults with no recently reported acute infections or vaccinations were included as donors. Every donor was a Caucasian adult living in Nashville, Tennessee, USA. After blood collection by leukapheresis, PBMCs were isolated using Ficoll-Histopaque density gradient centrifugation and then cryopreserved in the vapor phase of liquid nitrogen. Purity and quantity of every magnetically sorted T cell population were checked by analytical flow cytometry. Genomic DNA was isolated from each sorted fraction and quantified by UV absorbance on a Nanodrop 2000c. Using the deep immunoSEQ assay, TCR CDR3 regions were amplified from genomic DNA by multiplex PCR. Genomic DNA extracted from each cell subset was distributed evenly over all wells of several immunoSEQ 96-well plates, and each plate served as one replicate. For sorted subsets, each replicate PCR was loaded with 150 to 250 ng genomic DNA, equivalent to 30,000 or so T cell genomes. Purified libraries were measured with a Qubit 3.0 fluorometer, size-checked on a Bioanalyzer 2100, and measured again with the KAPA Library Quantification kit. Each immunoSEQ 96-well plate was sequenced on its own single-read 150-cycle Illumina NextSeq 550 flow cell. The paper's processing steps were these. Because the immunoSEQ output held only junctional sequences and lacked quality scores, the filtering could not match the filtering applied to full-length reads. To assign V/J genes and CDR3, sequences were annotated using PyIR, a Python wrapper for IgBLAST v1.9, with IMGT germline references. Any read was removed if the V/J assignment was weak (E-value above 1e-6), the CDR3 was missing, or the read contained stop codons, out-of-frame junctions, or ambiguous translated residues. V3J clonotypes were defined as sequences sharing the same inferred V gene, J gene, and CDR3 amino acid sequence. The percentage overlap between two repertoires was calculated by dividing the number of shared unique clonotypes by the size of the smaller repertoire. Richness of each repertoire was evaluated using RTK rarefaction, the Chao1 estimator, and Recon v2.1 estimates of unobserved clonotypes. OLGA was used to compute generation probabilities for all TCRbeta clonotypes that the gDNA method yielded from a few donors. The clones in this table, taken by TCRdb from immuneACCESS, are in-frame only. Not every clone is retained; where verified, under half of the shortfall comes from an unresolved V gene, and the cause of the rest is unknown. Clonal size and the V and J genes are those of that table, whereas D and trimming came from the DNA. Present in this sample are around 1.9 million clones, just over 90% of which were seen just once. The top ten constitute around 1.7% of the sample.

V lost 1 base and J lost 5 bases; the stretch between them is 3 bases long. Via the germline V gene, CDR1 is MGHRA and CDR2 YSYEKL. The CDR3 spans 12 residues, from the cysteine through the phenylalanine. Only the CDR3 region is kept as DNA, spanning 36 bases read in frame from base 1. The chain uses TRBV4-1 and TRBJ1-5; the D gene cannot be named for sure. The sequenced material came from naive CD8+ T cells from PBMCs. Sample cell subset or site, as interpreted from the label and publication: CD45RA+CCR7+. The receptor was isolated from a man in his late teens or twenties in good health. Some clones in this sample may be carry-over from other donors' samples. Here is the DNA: TGCGCCAGCAGCCAAGGGTATCAGCCCCAGCATTTT. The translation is CASSQGYQPQHF.